This passage covers 22 T cell receptor beta chains from one sample sequenced in a study of blood T cell repertoires in COVID-19. Assay used: immunoSEQ multiplex PCR; TCRdb lists only in-frame clones, some missing. The sample has 150,000 or so clones, 85% seen once. Sequenced input: peripheral blood. The receptors originated from a woman between 35 and 50 years old with active or convalescent COVID-19.

This CDR3 is CASSPRGPGYNEQFF. CDR3 in DNA: TGTGCCAGCAGTCCTAGGGGTCCAGGCTACAATGAGCAGTTCTTC. This chain connects TRBV6-5 to TRBJ2-1; D perhaps matches TRBD1 (5 bases). The ends were cut back, 5 bases at V and 3 bases at J, with 14 bases in the middle. Germline CDR1 reads MNHEY; CDR2 reads SVGAGI. This CDR3 has 15 amino acids.

This sequence joins TRBV18 and TRBJ2-5; a weak D match, TRBD2 (6 bases). The CDR3 contains 16 residues. Germline assignment: CDR1 KGHSH and CDR2 LQKENI. The germline V and J ends were trimmed by 6 bases and 2 bases, with 19 bases remaining between them. CDR3 DNA sequence: TGTGCCAGCTCTCCTCTTCGGGGGAGAGGACAAGAGACCCAGTACTTC. Translation gives CASSPLRGRGQETQYF.

This clone was seen only once. V is TRBV18 and J is TRBJ1-2; D is possibly TRBD1 (5 bases). The CDR3 is made up of 11 amino acids. Looked up from germline, CDR1 is KGHSH and CDR2 is LQKENI. The V end lost 5 bases, the J end lost 6 bases, and 7 bases lay between the germline ends. CDR3 loop: CASSARDGYTF. The CDR3 nucleotides are TGTGCCAGCTCAGCCAGGGATGGCTACACCTTC. Full variable domain (missing parts from reference TRBV18 and TRBJ1-2): NAGVMQNPRHLVRRRGQEARLRCSPMKGHSHVYWYRQLPEEGLKFMVYLQKENIIDESGMPKERFSAEFPKEGPSILRIQQVVRGDSAAYFCASSARDGYTFGSGTRLTVV.

The chain employs TRBV7-2 and TRBJ1-5, with D possibly matching TRBD1 (6 bases). V was pared by 5 bases and J by 2 bases, with 16 bases between. This CDR3 contains 16 residues. Germline-derived CDR1 and CDR2 are SGHTA and FQGNSA. The CDR3 here is CASSLRQALGNQPQHF. The CDR3 nucleotides read TGTGCCAGCAGCCTCCGACAGGCATTGGGCAATCAGCCCCAGCATTTT.

Only one count was recorded for this clone. The genes are TRBV30 and TRBJ2-7; TRBD2 matches at 7 bases. J lost 1 base, V lost 8 bases, and 14 bases had no gene match. CDR1 and CDR2 (germline): GTSNPN, SVGIG (reference sequence). The CDR3 loop spans 15 amino acids. The CDR3 nucleotides are TGTGCCGTCACACACGGATGGGGGGGATCCTACGAGCAGTACTTC. This encodes CAVTHGWGGSYEQYF.

The chain uses TRBV19 and TRBJ2-4, with 12 bases identical to TRBD2. Looked up from germline, CDR1 is LNHDA and CDR2 is SQIVND (reference sequence). The CDR3 runs 19 residues. V was pared by 5 bases and J by 2 bases, with 13 bases of the junction left unmatched. CDR3 DNA sequence: TGTGCCAGTAGTCCCGCCTCGGGACTAGCGGGTATTACCAAAAACATTCAGTACTTC. This translates into CASSPASGLAGITKNIQYF.

The chain recombines TRBV19 with TRBJ1-5, with 10 nucleotides matching TRBD1. The trim removed 6 bases at V and 2 bases at J, leaving 7 bases unmatched. The V gene's germline CDR1 is LNHDA and CDR2 SQIVND (reference sequence). CDR3 length: 16 residues. DNA for the CDR3: TGTGCCAGTAGACACCGGGACAGGGGAGGCAATCAGCCCCAGCATTTT. Translated: CASRHRDRGGNQPQHF.

This clone was recorded only once. The chain uses TRBV7-9 and TRBJ2-4; D remains ambiguous. This CDR3 is built from 14 residues. The V gene lost 5 bases and the J gene lost 2 bases, with 10 bases spanning the gap. CDR1 is SEHNR and CDR2 is FQNEAQ in the germline V gene (reference sequence). The CDR3: CASSPDLTKNIQYF. CDR3 nucleotide sequence: TGTGCCAGCAGCCCCGACTTAACCAAAAACATTCAGTACTTC.

The chain is built from TRBV19 and TRBJ2-7; 8 bases line up with TRBD1. Germline V gene lookup returns CDR1 LNHDA and CDR2 SQIVND (reference sequence). This CDR3 is built from 14 residues. The J segment lost 3 bases and the V segment lost 3 bases, leaving 4 bases of the junction unmatched. CDR3 sequence: CASSIGQGFYEQYF. In DNA form, the CDR3 reads TGTGCCAGTAGTATCGGACAGGGTTTCTACGAGCAGTACTTC. The entire variable domain, with the rest obtained from reference TRBV19 and TRBJ2-7, is as follows: DGGITQSPKYLFRKEGQNVTLSCEQNLNHDAMYWYRQDPGQGLRLIYYSQIVNDFQKGDIAEGYSVSREKKESFPLTVTSAQKNPTAFYLCASSIGQGFYEQYFGPGTRLTVT.

This sequence joins TRBV29-1 and TRBJ2-3; 7 bases are a match to TRBD1. The CDR3 extends over 15 amino acids. Germline assignment: CDR1 SQVTM and CDR2 ANQGSEA. J lost 0 bases, V lost 4 bases, and 7 bases had no gene match. CDR3 DNA: TGCAGCGTTGTTTTGAGGGACAGAAGCACAGATACGCAGTATTTT. It codes for CSVVLRDRSTDTQYF.

The chain combines TRBV28 with TRBJ2-7; 8 bases map to TRBD2. Germline CDR1 MDHEN, CDR2 SYDVKM. V shed 6 bases and J 2 bases; nucleotides not matched to a gene: 6. This CDR3 has 14 amino acids. As DNA, the CDR3 is TGTGCCAGCAGCCCGGGGGGGGAGGCCTACGAGCAGTACTTC. Its translation: CASSPGGEAYEQYF.

This sequence joins TRBV6-5 and TRBJ1-4, with a possible D match to TRBD1 (6 bases). This CDR3 spans 14 amino acids. CDR1 is MNHEY and CDR2 is SVGAGI in the germline V gene. Trimming stripped 5 bases from V and 4 bases from J, with 11 bases between. This chain's CDR3 is CASSRTAVNEKLFF. In DNA, the CDR3 is TGTGCCAGCAGTAGGACAGCAGTTAATGAAAAACTGTTTTTT.

This clone was seen a few times. The V and J genes are TRBV2 and TRBJ1-1; a weak D match, TRBD1 (5 bases). The CDR3 totals 14 residues. V shed 8 bases and J shed 3 bases, with 16 bases lying between them. CDR1 is SNHLY and CDR2 is FYNNEI in the germline V gene. The CDR3 spells CASAQSRGDTEAFF. CDR3 nucleotides: TGTGCCAGCGCTCAATCGCGGGGGGACACTGAAGCTTTCTTT.

This clone was observed once. The rearrangement joins TRBV11-2 to TRBJ2-2; TRBD2 is a possible D gene (5 bases). The CDR3 is 14 amino acids. V was clipped by 5 bases and J by 4 bases, with 11 bases between them. Germline CDR1 and CDR2: SGHAT and FQNNGV. Here the CDR3 DNA reads TGTGCCAGCAGCCCCAGCGGTTTCACCGGGGAGCTGTTTTTT. Protein: CASSPSGFTGELFF.

V is TRBV12-3 or TRBV12-4 and J is TRBJ2-7, with D possibly matching TRBD2 (5 bases). The germline V and J ends were trimmed by 3 bases and 5 bases, with 11 bases remaining between them. This CDR3 region has 13 residues. CDR3 in DNA: TGTGCCAGCAGTTTGGCGGGCGCGGACGAGCAGTACTTC. Protein sequence: CASSLAGADEQYF.

Only a few counts were recorded for this clone. The chain joins TRBV7-2 to TRBJ1-2, with 7 bases identical to TRBD1. V lost 0 bases to trimming and J lost 4 bases; unmatched junction nucleotides: 5. This CDR3 is 15 amino acids long. Germline V gene sequence: CDR1 SGHTA, CDR2 FQGNSA. As DNA, the CDR3 is TGTGCCAGCAGCTTAGCGGCAGGGGGGCCCTATGGCTACACCTTC. Translation: CASSLAAGGPYGYTF. The full variable domain, in which reference TRBV7-2 and TRBJ1-2 provide the parts outside the CDR3, is GAGVSQSPSNKVTEKGKDVELRCDPISGHTALYWYRQSLGQGLEFLIYFQGNSAPDKSGLPSDRFSAERTGGSVSTLTIQRTQQEDSAVYLCASSLAAGGPYGYTFGSGTRLTVV.

This chain joins TRBV11-3 and TRBJ1-1, with D hard to call. The V end was cut by 3 bases, the J end by 4 bases, with 9 bases between. The germline V gene encodes CDR1 SGHNT and CDR2 YENEEA. The CDR3 spans 13 residues. The CDR3 loop is CASSLRGGTEAFF. DNA of the CDR3: TGTGCCAGCAGCTTGCGGGGTGGCACTGAAGCTTTCTTT. Based on the CDR3 plus reference TRBV11-3 and TRBJ1-1, the full variable domain is EAGVVQSPRYKIIEKKQPVAFWCNPISGHNTLYWYLQNLGQGPELLIRYENEEAVDDSQLPKDRFSAERLKGVDSTLKIQPAELGDSAVYLCASSLRGGTEAFFGQGTRLTVV.

A single count supports this clone. The chain employs TRBV6-6 and TRBJ1-2, with 8 bases matching TRBD1. The CDR3 is made up of 13 amino acids. CDR1 is MNHNY and CDR2 is SVGAGI in the germline V gene (reference sequence). V shed 7 bases, J shed 4 bases, and the junction held 5 bases outside the gene matches. In DNA, the CDR3 is TGTGCCAGCATCGCGACAGGGGCCTATGGCTACACCTTC. It yields the protein CASIATGAYGYTF.

The rearrangement links TRBV3-1 (or the pseudogene TRBV3-2) to TRBJ1-1; TRBD1 might be the D (6 bases). Trimming shortened V by 5 bases and J by 5 bases, and 12 bases separated the two germline ends. Germline V lookup: CDR1 LGHDT, CDR2 YNNKEL (reference sequence). The CDR3 consists of 13 residues. This chain's CDR3 is CASSEGGVTEAFF. The CDR3 DNA is TGTGCCAGCAGCGAGGGGGGGGTGACTGAAGCTTTCTTT.

The chain has TRBV30 and TRBJ1-2; the match to TRBD1 covers 8 bases. This CDR3 is built from 13 residues. Germline-derived CDR1 and CDR2 are GTSNPN and SVGIG (reference sequence). The V gene end was trimmed by 3 bases and the J gene end by 7 bases; junction bases not matched to a gene: 7. The CDR3 DNA reads as TGTGCCTGGAGCTTACAGGGGGGCTCTGGCTACACCTTC. The encoded protein is CAWSLQGGSGYTF.

This clone has a handful of counts. The chain recombines TRBV5-4 with TRBJ2-4, with a possible D match to TRBD2 (5 bases). The CDR3 covers 16 residues. The ends were cut back, 1 base at V and 0 bases at J, with 11 bases in the middle. CDR1 and CDR2 from the germline V gene are SGHNT and YYREEE (reference sequence). The CDR3 protein is CASSLSGRPAKNIQYF. The DNA for the CDR3 is TGTGCCAGCAGCTTGAGCGGTCGGCCAGCCAAAAACATTCAGTACTTC.

The CDR3: CASRRSGSNNEQFF. The CDR3 nucleotides read TGTGCCAGTAGGAGAAGCGGGAGCAACAATGAGCAGTTCTTC. The V call is TRBV19, the J call TRBJ2-1; 8 bases match TRBD2. Germline V gene data show CDR1 as LNHDA and CDR2 as SQIVND (reference sequence). V gave up 6 bases and J gave up 5 bases; unmatched junction bases: 6. The CDR3 covers 14 residues.